The clone carrying this T cell receptor beta chain was recorded once. The ends lost 7 bases at V and 2 bases at J; junction bases unmatched: 8. Per the germline V gene, CDR1 is SGHAT and CDR2 is FQDESV (reference sequence). The CDR3 totals 16 residues. This record belongs to a study of blood T cell repertoires in COVID-19. The protocol was immunoSEQ multiplex PCR, while the TCRdb copy is restricted to in-frame clones and leaves out a portion. This sample yields about 110,000 clones, of which 70% to 90% are seen a single time; over 1.2% belongs to the top ten. This chain uses TRBV11-1 with TRBJ2-3; 11 bases are a match to TRBD2. The sample was peripheral blood. This clonotype originated in a man aged 40-49 years with acute or convalescent COVID-19. Written as DNA, the CDR3 is TGTGCCAGCAACCTTCTGACTAGCGGGAACACAGATACGCAGTATTTT. It yields the protein CASNLLTSGNTDTQYF.